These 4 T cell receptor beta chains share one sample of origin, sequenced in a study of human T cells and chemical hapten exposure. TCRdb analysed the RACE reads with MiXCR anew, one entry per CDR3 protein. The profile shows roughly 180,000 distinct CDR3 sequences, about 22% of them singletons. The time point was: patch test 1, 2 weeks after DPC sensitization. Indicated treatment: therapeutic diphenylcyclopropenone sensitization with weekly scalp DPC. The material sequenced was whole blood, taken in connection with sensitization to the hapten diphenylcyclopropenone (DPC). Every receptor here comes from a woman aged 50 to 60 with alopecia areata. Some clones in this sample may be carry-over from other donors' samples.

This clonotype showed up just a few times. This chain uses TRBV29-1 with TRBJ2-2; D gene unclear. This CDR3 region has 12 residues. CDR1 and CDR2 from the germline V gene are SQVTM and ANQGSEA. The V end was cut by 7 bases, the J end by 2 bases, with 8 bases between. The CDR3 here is CSATLNTGELFF. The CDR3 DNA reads TGCAGCGCAACCCTAAACACCGGGGAGCTGTTTTTT.

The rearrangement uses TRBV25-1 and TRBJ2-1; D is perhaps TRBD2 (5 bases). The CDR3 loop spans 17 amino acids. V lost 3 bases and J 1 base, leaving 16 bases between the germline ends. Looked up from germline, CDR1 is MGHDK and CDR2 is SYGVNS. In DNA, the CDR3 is TGTGCCAGCAGTGATCTGAATAGAGCGGTGTCCTACAATGAGCAGTTCTTC. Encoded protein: CASSDLNRAVSYNEQFF.

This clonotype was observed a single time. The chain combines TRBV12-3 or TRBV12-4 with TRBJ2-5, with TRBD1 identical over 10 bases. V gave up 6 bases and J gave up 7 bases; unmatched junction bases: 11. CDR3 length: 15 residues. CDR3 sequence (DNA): TGTGCCAGCAGCCCCGGGACAGGGGCGCCGGGGACCCAGTACTTC. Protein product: CASSPGTGAPGTQYF.

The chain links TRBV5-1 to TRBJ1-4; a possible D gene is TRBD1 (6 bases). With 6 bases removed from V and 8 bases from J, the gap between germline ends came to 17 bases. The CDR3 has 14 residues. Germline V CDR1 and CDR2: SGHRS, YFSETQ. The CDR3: CASKGETGSEKLFF. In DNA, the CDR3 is TGCGCCAGCAAGGGGGAAACAGGGTCCGAAAAACTGTTTTTT.